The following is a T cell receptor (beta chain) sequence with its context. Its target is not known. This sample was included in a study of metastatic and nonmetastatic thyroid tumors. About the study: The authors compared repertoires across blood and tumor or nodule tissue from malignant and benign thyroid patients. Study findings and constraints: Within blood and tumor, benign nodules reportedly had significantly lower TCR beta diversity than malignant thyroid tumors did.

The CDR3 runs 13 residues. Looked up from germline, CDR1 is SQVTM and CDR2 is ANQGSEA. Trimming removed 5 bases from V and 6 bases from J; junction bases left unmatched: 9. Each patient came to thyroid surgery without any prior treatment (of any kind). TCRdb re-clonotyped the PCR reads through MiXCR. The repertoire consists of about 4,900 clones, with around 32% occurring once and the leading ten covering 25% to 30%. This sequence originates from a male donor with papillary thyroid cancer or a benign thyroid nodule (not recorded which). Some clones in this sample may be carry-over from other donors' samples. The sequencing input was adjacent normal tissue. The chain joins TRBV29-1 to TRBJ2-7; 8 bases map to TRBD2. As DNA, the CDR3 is TGCAGCGTTCGAGCGGGAGCCCTGGGCGAGCAGTACTTC. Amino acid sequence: CSVRAGALGEQYF.